The next 22 T cell receptor beta chains were all read from a single sample in a study of CXCR3-negative and CXCR3-positive naive CD8 T cells. UMI labels and 5' RACE were used to prepare the TRB cDNA libraries. Following a re-call of the 5' RACE reads, TCRdb has one entry per CDR3 protein and lacks DNA. The sample table sets out tens of thousands of distinct CDR3 sequences. Sample: memory CD8+ T cells from blood. These receptor sequences come from a human donor in good health. Some clones in this sample may be carry-over from other donors' samples.

The V gene is TRBV29-1, the J gene TRBJ2-7. The CDR3 length is 15 residues. Germline CDR1 SQVTM, CDR2 ANQGSEA. CDR3 amino acids: CSVEVGLVGDYEQYF.

The chain uses TRBV7-9 and TRBJ2-7. The CDR3 consists of 13 residues. Germline V gene lookup returns CDR1 SEHNR and CDR2 FQNEAQ (reference sequence). CDR3 sequence reads: CASSLVMTYEQYF.

The chain is built from TRBV4-3 and TRBJ2-7; there is no DNA to check the TCRdb D call of TRBD1. Germline CDR1 and CDR2: LGHNA and YSLEER. This CDR3 is 16 amino acids long. CDR3 sequence: CASSQGRGPPSYEQYF.

The gene calls are TRBV7-2 and TRBJ1-2. Germline CDR1 is SGHTA and CDR2 is FQGNSA. This CDR3 comprises 13 residues. CDR3 loop: CASSLVAVDGYTF.

The chain carries TRBV29-1 and TRBJ1-1; TCRdb picks TRBD1, but there is no DNA to check that call. CDR3 length: 11 residues. Germline V lookup: CDR1 SQVTM, CDR2 ANQGSEA. The CDR3: CSVGQGTEAFF. The variable domain in full, completed from reference TRBV29-1 and TRBJ1-1, reads SAVISQKPSRDICQRGTSLTIQCQVDSQVTMMFWYRQQPGQSLTLIATANQGSEATYESGFVIDKFPISRPNLTFSTLTVSNMSPEDSSIYLCSVGQGTEAFFGQGTRLTVV.

The genes are TRBV11-2 and TRBJ1-6; TCRdb selects TRBD1, and the lack of DNA leaves this call unchecked. This CDR3 is built from 14 residues. CDR1 SGHAT and CDR2 FQNNGV come from the germline V gene. The chain's CDR3 is CASSFAGTLEHLHF.

The chain joins TRBV12-3 or TRBV12-4 to TRBJ2-1. The CDR3 has 11 residues. CDR3 residues: CASTPNNEQFF.

The gene calls are TRBV7-6 and TRBJ1-1; absent DNA, TCRdb's TRBD1 call cannot be checked. The CDR3 length is 14 residues. CDR1 is SGHVS and CDR2 is FNYEAQ in the germline V gene. CDR3 amino acids: CASSPGQLNTEAFF.

The chain is built from TRBV4-2 and TRBJ2-3; TCRdb picks TRBD1, but there is no DNA to check that call. From germline, CDR1 is LGHNA and CDR2 YNFKEQ. CDR3 length: 16 residues. CDR3 region: CASSQDPGAGGDTQYF.

The V and J genes are TRBV28 and TRBJ1-2. The germline V gene encodes CDR1 MDHEN and CDR2 SYDVKM. This CDR3 is 14 amino acids long. The CDR3 protein is CASSLLAGTYGYTF.

The chain recombines TRBV7-2 with TRBJ2-2; with no DNA, the TCRdb D assignment of TRBD1 cannot be verified. The germline V gene encodes CDR1 SGHTA and CDR2 FQGNSA. The CDR3 extends over 13 amino acids. This CDR3 is CASRPTGTGELFF.

The chain joins TRBV11-2 to TRBJ2-5; TCRdb gives TRBD1 as the D gene, but with no DNA this cannot be confirmed. Germline lookup yields CDR1 SGHAT and CDR2 FQNNGV. CDR3 length equals 16 residues. The CDR3 spells CASSLGFGDMGETQYF.

The J gene is TRBJ2-4, the V gene TRBV29-1; TCRdb names TRBD1, which stays unverified in the absence of DNA. The CDR3 covers 11 residues. Germline-derived CDR1 and CDR2 are SQVTM and ANQGSEA. The chain's CDR3 is CSVYQGSVQYF.

V usage is TRBV7-2 and J usage is TRBJ1-1; TCRdb's assignment of TRBD1 cannot be checked, as there is no DNA. This CDR3 is 14 amino acids long. The germline V gene encodes CDR1 SGHTA and CDR2 FQGNSA. CDR3 in amino acids: CASSLSWGDTEAFF.

The chain is built from TRBV28 and TRBJ2-1; TCRdb reports TRBD2, a call that lacks DNA to check it against. Per the germline V gene, CDR1 is MDHEN and CDR2 is SYDVKM. The CDR3 is made up of 15 amino acids. The CDR3 is CASSLLAEVSDEQFF.

The rearrangement links TRBV11-1 to TRBJ2-2. Germline CDR1 SGHAT, CDR2 FQDESV (reference sequence). CDR3 length: 17 amino acids. This CDR3 is CASTHPDISQNTGELFF.

The chain joins TRBV4-1 to TRBJ2-2; TCRdb returns TRBD1, unconfirmable since there is no DNA. Germline V gives CDR1 MGHRA, CDR2 YSYEKL. This CDR3 contains 16 residues. The CDR3 spells CASSASGGRNTGELFF.

The chain joins TRBV6-6 to TRBJ1-2. This CDR3 comprises 14 residues. Germline lookup yields CDR1 MNHNY and CDR2 SVGAGI (reference sequence). CDR3 sequence: CASAEDSTYFGYTF.

This sequence joins TRBV14 and TRBJ1-5; TCRdb's D gene call, TRBD1, goes unchecked for lack of DNA. CDR1 is SGHDN, CDR2 FVKESK, per germline. The CDR3 covers 20 residues. The CDR3: CASSQDDIRDRGPSNQPQHF.

This chain links TRBV12-3 or TRBV12-4 with TRBJ1-5; TCRdb reports TRBD1, a call that lacks DNA to check it against. This CDR3 has 15 residues. The CDR3 here is CASTGQGVSLEPQHF.

The chain links TRBV20-1 to TRBJ2-7. Germline V gene lookup returns CDR1 DFQATT and CDR2 SNEGSKA (reference sequence). CDR3 size: 13 residues. The CDR3 spells CSAREWGTYEQYF.

CDR3 amino acids: CASSPSGTSQSEQFF. The chain couples TRBV3-1 to TRBJ2-1; the TCRdb D gene call, TRBD2, has no DNA to confirm it. CDR1 is LGHDT and CDR2 is YNNKEL in the germline V gene (reference sequence). The CDR3 length is 15 residues.